In this sample, the clone carrying this T cell receptor (beta chain) turned up a few times. Germline V lookup: CDR1 MNHEY, CDR2 SMNVEV (reference sequence). The CDR3 covers 14 residues. Trimming removed 5 bases from V and 8 bases from J, with 13 bases in between. Per the original methods: Estimation of nucleated cell counts relied on the amplification of reference gene primers. TCRdb's table, derived via immunoSEQ multiplex PCR, lists solely in-frame clones and lacks some. That table supplies the V and J calls and clone size; D and trimming were determined from the DNA. The table lists about 270,000 clones, roughly 85% of them singletons. The data were taken from a study of blood T cell repertoires in COVID-19. Across the whole study: Specimens from acute and convalescent COVID-19 originated in the United States, Italy and Spain. T cells, B-cell-depleted T cells, or PBMCs supplied cDNA or gDNA.

Sequencing was done on a sample of peripheral blood. The J gene is TRBJ1-6, the V gene TRBV27, with D unresolved. The clonotype comes from a woman between 18 and 29 years old with acute or convalescent COVID-19. The CDR3 sequence: CASSQTPRDSPLHF. The CDR3 region has the DNA TGTGCCAGCAGTCAAACCCCCCGAGATTCACCCCTCCACTTT.